One sample yielded the 18 T cell receptor beta chains listed below, sequenced in a study of cytotoxic CD8 clonotypes in ibrutinib-treated CLL. Method: immunoSEQ multiplex PCR; TCRdb's copy keeps in-frame clones and lacks some. The sample has hundreds of thousands of clones, roughly 70% seen once. Source: PBMCs, taken after 24 months of ibrutinib treatment. The receptors were gathered from a human donor with chronic lymphocytic leukemia.

In DNA, the CDR3 is TGTGCCAGCAGTTTAGTCGGGATAAGTCAGCCCCAGCATTTT. This sequence encodes CASSLVGISQPQHF. V is TRBV28 and J is TRBJ1-5; D is ambiguous. CDR1 and CDR2 from the germline V gene are MDHEN and SYDVKM. The CDR3 loop spans 14 amino acids. Trimming removed 2 bases at V and 6 bases at J, with 11 bases between.

The chain's CDR3 is CASSTSRGIETQYF. Here the CDR3 DNA reads TGTGCCAGCAGCACCTCCCGCGGTATCGAGACCCAGTACTTC. The chain combines TRBV13 with TRBJ2-5, with D unclear. Germline CDR1 is PRHDT and CDR2 is FYEKMQ (reference sequence). V lost 5 bases to trimming and J lost 5 bases, with 15 bases between them. CDR3 size: 14 residues.

The V and J genes are TRBV29-1 and TRBJ2-7; a possible D gene is TRBD1 (6 bases). The CDR3 has 11 residues. The ends were cut back, 7 bases at V and 2 bases at J, with 9 bases in the middle. From germline, CDR1 is SQVTM and CDR2 ANQGSEA. CDR3 sequence reads: CSAGEPYEQYF. The DNA for the CDR3 is TGCAGCGCAGGGGAACCCTACGAGCAGTACTTC.

The rearrangement uses TRBV19 and TRBJ2-1; possibly TRBD1 for D (5 bases). V was clipped by 9 bases and J by 1 base, with 13 bases between them. CDR1 is LNHDA and CDR2 is SQIVND in the germline V gene (reference sequence). The CDR3 length is 14 residues. The CDR3 protein is CASDPGKSYNEQFF. The DNA for the CDR3 is TGTGCCAGCGACCCAGGGAAATCCTACAATGAGCAGTTCTTC.

This clone was recorded once. This chain connects TRBV4-1 to TRBJ2-7; D tentatively reads TRBD1 or TRBD2 (6 bases each). CDR1 is MGHRA and CDR2 is YSYEKL in the germline V gene. V dropped 2 bases and J dropped 2 bases, with 16 bases sitting between them. CDR3 size: 16 residues. CDR3 DNA: TGCGCCAGCAGCCAAAAAGGGGGAACGGGGGCCTACGAGCAGTACTTC. Its translation: CASSQKGGTGAYEQYF.

V is TRBV28 and J is TRBJ2-7; 10 nucleotides line up with TRBD2. The CDR3 covers 15 residues. CDR1 is MDHEN and CDR2 is SYDVKM in the germline V gene. With V trimmed by 10 bases and J by 3 bases, 12 bases remained unmatched. The CDR3 reads CATLNGASGSYEQYF. As DNA, the CDR3 is TGTGCCACCTTAAATGGGGCTAGCGGGAGCTACGAGCAGTACTTC.

The chain employs TRBV28 and TRBJ1-2; D call uncertain. Trimming removed 2 bases from V and 2 bases from J, with 9 bases in between. The CDR3 has 14 amino acids. In germline, CDR1 is MDHEN, CDR2 SYDVKM. CDR3 loop: CASSLAQRNYGYTF. For the CDR3, the DNA is TGTGCCAGCAGTTTAGCACAGAGAAACTATGGCTACACCTTC.

V gene TRBV10-3 combines with J gene TRBJ2-7, with D perhaps TRBD2 (6 bases). CDR3 size: 14 residues. Germline V lookup: CDR1 ENHRY, CDR2 SYGVKD. V was cut by 1 base and J by 3 bases, with 10 bases left in between. CDR3 protein: CAISEWGEDYEQYF. CDR3 in DNA: TGTGCCATCAGTGAGTGGGGGGAAGACTACGAGCAGTACTTC.

CDR3 sequence: CASSPGQGSTERAFF. CDR3 nucleotide sequence: TGTGCCAGTAGTCCAGGACAGGGGTCTACGGAAAGGGCTTTCTTT. V usage is TRBV19 and J usage is TRBJ1-1; 9 nucleotides agree with TRBD1. CDR1 LNHDA and CDR2 SQIVND come from the germline V gene (reference sequence). V gave up 5 bases and J gave up 11 bases; unmatched junction bases: 15. The CDR3 consists of 15 residues. Combining the CDR3 with reference TRBV19 and TRBJ1-1 gives the whole variable domain DGGITQSPKYLFRKEGQNVTLSCEQNLNHDAMYWYRQDPGQGLRLIYYSQIVNDFQKGDIAEGYSVSREKKESFPLTVTSAQKNPTAFYLCASSPGQGSTERAFFGQGTRLTVV.

The chain links TRBV5-1 to TRBJ2-2, with D possibly TRBD1 on 7 matching bases. The CDR3 totals 15 residues. The V and J ends lost 7 bases and 2 bases respectively, with 15 bases between them. Germline V gene lookup returns CDR1 SGHRS and CDR2 YFSETQ. The CDR3 region has the DNA TGCGCCAGCTCCAGGGGGGAGATTAACACCGGGGAGCTGTTTTTT. It is translated as CASSRGEINTGELFF.

The chain combines TRBV28 with TRBJ2-7, with TRBD2 as a possible D gene (5 bases). Trimming took 7 bases from V and 4 from J, leaving 20 bases between them. Germline CDR1 reads MDHEN; CDR2 reads SYDVKM. This CDR3 is built from 15 residues. The CDR3 spells CASIEDRDNPYEQYF. CDR3 in DNA: TGTGCCAGCATCGAAGACCGGGATAATCCTTACGAGCAGTACTTC.

This clone was found a few times. The chain combines TRBV19 with TRBJ1-5, with 7 nucleotides matching TRBD1. In germline, CDR1 is LNHDA, CDR2 SQIVND (reference sequence). This CDR3 comprises 17 residues. Trimming took 4 bases from V and 3 from J; bases not matched to a gene: 12. The CDR3 loop reads CASSTIRQGSFNQPQHF. CDR3 nucleotide sequence: TGTGCCAGTAGTACCATTAGACAGGGAAGCTTCAATCAGCCCCAGCATTTT.

CDR3 nucleotide sequence: TGCGCCAGCAGCTTTCGACTAGCGGGAGCTCAGGATGAGCAGTTCTTC. Amino acids: CASSFRLAGAQDEQFF. The chain is built from TRBV5-1 and TRBJ2-1, with 12 positions matching TRBD2. Per germline, CDR1 SGHRS and CDR2 YFSETQ. The length of the CDR3 is 16 residues. J lost 8 bases, V lost 2 bases, and 8 bases had no gene match. Filled out from reference TRBV5-1 and TRBJ2-1, the complete variable domain reads KAGVTQTPRYLIKTRGQQVTLSCSPISGHRSVSWYQQTPGQGLQFLFEYFSETQRNKGNFPGRFSGRQFSNSRSEMNVSTLELGDSALYLCASSFRLAGAQDEQFFGPGTRLTVL.

This clone showed up just a few times. The rearrangement uses TRBV6-1 and TRBJ1-1; D is unclear. CDR3 length: 13 amino acids. CDR1 and CDR2 (germline): MNHNS, SASEGT. V was clipped by 5 bases and J by 7 bases, with 14 bases between them. CDR3 protein: CASSPTTVNEAFF. Written as DNA, the CDR3 is TGTGCCAGCAGTCCTACCACCGTAAATGAAGCTTTCTTT.

This rearrangement joins TRBV2 to TRBJ2-7, with D perhaps TRBD2 (5 bases). The CDR3 length is 14 residues. CDR1 and CDR2 (germline): SNHLY, FYNNEI. V was pared by 7 bases and J by 6 bases, with 19 bases between. The CDR3 DNA sequence: TGTGCCAGCACCCCCATGGAGGCCGGCGGCGAGCAGTACTTC. It codes for CASTPMEAGGEQYF.

This clone occurred a few times. This rearrangement joins TRBV5-1 to TRBJ2-7; either TRBD1 or TRBD2 may supply D (5 bases each). Germline V gene sequence: CDR1 SGHRS, CDR2 YFSETQ. V was cut by 0 bases and J by 0 bases, with 7 bases left in between. The CDR3 loop spans 14 amino acids. CDR3 DNA sequence: TGCGCCAGCAGCTTGGCGGGGACCTCCTACGAGCAGTACTTC. This gives the protein CASSLAGTSYEQYF.

This sequence joins TRBV6-6 and TRBJ1-5; 10 nucleotides line up with TRBD1. Trimming removed 0 bases from V and 4 bases from J; junction bases left unmatched: 3. Per germline, CDR1 MNHNY and CDR2 SVGAGI (reference sequence). The CDR3 contains 16 residues. DNA of the CDR3: TGTGCCAGCAGTTACTCGGACAGGGGGGAGAATCAGCCCCAGCATTTT. This encodes CASSYSDRGENQPQHF.

The table lists this clone with a few counts. This chain joins TRBV7-3 and TRBJ2-2; tentative D call: TRBD1 (5 bases). Trimming pared 5 bases from V and 4 bases from J, leaving 11 bases between. The CDR3 sequence is 14 residues long. Germline assignment: CDR1 SGHTA and CDR2 FQGTGA. CDR3 sequence (DNA): TGTGCCAGCAGCCTAGACAGCCTCACCGGGGAGCTGTTTTTT. Translation: CASSLDSLTGELFF.